The rows below give T cell receptor beta chains drawn from one sample of a study of graft-versus-host responses after intestinal transplantation. Their antigens are not known. Here immunoSEQ multiplex PCR was the method, and the copy in TCRdb shows in-frame clones only, minus some. Among fewer than 120,000 clones listed, roughly 93% were seen once. The source material was unstimulated CD8+ T cells sorted from spleen or lymph node cells, sampled before intestinal transplant. The receptors originated from a human donor who received an intestinal transplant. The CDR3 runs from the conserved cysteine through the conserved F or W.

V gene,J gene,CDR3 protein
TRBV9,-,CASSARTSGISYEQYF
TRBV13,TRBJ1-4,CASSFRATNEKLFF
TRBV7-9,TRBJ1-3,CASSLEDSGNTIYF
TRBV28,TRBJ2-6,CASLGLQNVLTF
TRBV6-5,TRBJ1-1,CASSYRGGGSTEAFF
TRBV4-1,TRBJ2-7,CASSHEGGEQYF
TRBV6-5,TRBJ1-2,CASGLGVGGYTF
TRBV2,TRBJ1-3,CASRLQGAPGNTIYF
TRBV2,TRBJ2-3,CASSENSRNTDTQYF
TRBV18,TRBJ1-5,CASSPRGESNQPQHF
TRBV19,TRBJ1-1,CASSPTGAGTEAFF
TRBV28,TRBJ2-7,CASSFGTSGRYEQYF
TRBV27,TRBJ2-7,CASSPQTPYEQYF
TRBV11-2,TRBJ2-1,CASSLAGQSSYNEQFF
TRBV5-4,TRBJ2-5,CASSLGGTGGKETQYF
TRBV6-5,TRBJ2-1,CASSASRSYNEQFF
TRBV27,TRBJ2-1,CASSLSSRLNEQFF
TRBV19,TRBJ2-1,CASSIVDSYNEQFF
TRBV7-9,TRBJ2-7,CASSFGRDEQYF
TRBV9,TRBJ1-1,CASSASGNTEAFF
TRBV4-1,TRBJ2-3,CASSQDWGVTDTQYF
TRBV27,TRBJ1-3,CASSVGTGNTIYF
TRBV13,TRBJ2-7,CASSLGLQGPKGYEQYF
TRBV19,TRBJ2-7,CASSIGWGAPYEQYF
TRBV7-8,TRBJ2-3,CASSRDVVADTQYF
TRBV27,TRBJ2-3,CASSLYGTRSTDTQYF
TRBV7-3,TRBJ2-2,CASSLIGTGELFF
TRBV27,TRBJ2-7,CASSLGTGSYEQYF
TRBV7-6,TRBJ2-1,CASSSEFISRVHNEQFF
TRBV7-8,TRBJ2-3,CASSLVPLTDTQYF
TRBV7-9,TRBJ2-3,CASSFSADTQYF
TRBV6-1,TRBJ2-7,CASTLRGLTDYEQYF
TRBV19,TRBJ2-7,CASSTQPSYEQYF
TRBV19,TRBJ2-7,CASSNTGETYEQYF
TRBV30,TRBJ1-2,CAWRRKGRSIYGYTF
TRBV9,TRBJ1-3,CASSVTGTSGNTIYF
TRBV6-1,TRBJ1-2,CASSEIGTGGNYGYTF
TRBV18,TRBJ1-3,CASNKQGRSGNTIYF
TRBV13,TRBJ2-5,CASSLRGIQETQYF
TRBV30,TRBJ2-3,CAWSFITTTDTQYF